The 17 T cell receptor beta chains reported below all come from one sample, sequenced in a study of technical replicates of blood from four donors. Sequenced by immunoSEQ multiplex PCR; TCRdb stores in-frame clones only, minus some. Counted here are approximately 69,000 clones, roughly 96% occurring once; the ten biggest clones make up roughly 0.19%. Sequencing was carried out using T cells isolated from PBMCs. All receptors come from a human donor in good health.

CDR3 bases: TGTGCCAGCAGTTTGGGTACAGGGGCTGAAGCTTTCTTT. It translates to CASSLGTGAEAFF. The chain is built from TRBV27 and TRBJ1-1; 7 bases line up with TRBD1. This CDR3 has 13 amino acids. With V trimmed by 3 bases and J by 6 bases, 4 bases remained unmatched. The germline CDR1 and CDR2 sequences are MNHEY and SMNVEV (reference sequence).

The CDR3 DNA sequence: TGTGCCAGCAGCTTAAATCAGGGGGGTAATTCACCCCTCCACTTT. Translating it yields CASSLNQGGNSPLHF. This chain links TRBV7-3 with TRBJ1-6, with TRBD1 matching over 7 bases. The V gene end was trimmed by 1 base and the J gene end by 6 bases; junction bases not matched to a gene: 3. This CDR3 contains 15 residues. Per germline, CDR1 SGHTA and CDR2 FQGTGA.

The rearrangement uses TRBV25-1 and TRBJ2-1; 12 positions agree with TRBD2. CDR1 MGHDK and CDR2 SYGVNS come from the germline V gene. The CDR3 has 16 residues. J was trimmed by 6 bases and V by 4 bases; bases with no gene match: 7. The DNA for the CDR3 is TGTGCCAGCAGTGGCAAACTAGCGGGAGGCCCCAATGAGCAGTTCTTC. Translated: CASSGKLAGGPNEQFF.

The rearrangement links TRBV5-4 to TRBJ2-1; possible D gene TRBD2, 6 bases. CDR1 and CDR2 from the germline V gene are SGHNT and YYREEE (reference sequence). Trimming removed 2 bases at V and 6 bases at J, with 6 bases between. The CDR3 totals 12 residues. CDR3 sequence (DNA): TGTGCCAGCAGCTTTAGCGGCAATGAGCAGTTCTTC. It encodes CASSFSGNEQFF.

The chain carries TRBV4-1 and TRBJ2-1, with D maybe TRBD2 (6 bases). This CDR3 has 15 residues. Looked up from germline, CDR1 is MGHRA and CDR2 is YSYEKL. Trimming stripped 0 bases from V and 8 bases from J, with 14 bases between. The CDR3 nucleotides are TGCGCCAGCAGCCAAGAGGAGGGGTACAGACATGAGCAGTTCTTC. This sequence encodes CASSQEEGYRHEQFF.

This chain connects TRBV5-1 to TRBJ2-1; 11 positions agree with TRBD2. J gave up 7 bases and V 4 bases, and 10 bases lay outside the gene matches. Looked up from germline, CDR1 is SGHRS and CDR2 is YFSETQ. The CDR3 is made up of 16 amino acids. CDR3 in DNA: TGCGCCAGCAGCCCACCAACTAGCGGGGGAATAAATGAGCAGTTCTTC. It codes for CASSPPTSGGINEQFF.

V gene TRBV2 combines with J gene TRBJ2-7, with 10 bases matching TRBD2. The CDR3 length is 14 residues. Germline V gives CDR1 SNHLY, CDR2 FYNNEI. With V trimmed by 8 bases and J by 5 bases, 9 bases remained unmatched. The CDR3 is CASFLSSGSHEQYF. CDR3 coding DNA: TGTGCCAGCTTCCTCTCTAGCGGGAGCCACGAGCAGTACTTC.

J is TRBJ2-3 and V is TRBV6-5; possible D gene TRBD1, 6 bases. Germline CDR1 reads MNHEY; CDR2 reads SVGAGI. The CDR3 has 13 amino acids. V was trimmed by 7 bases and J by 1 base, leaving 9 bases between them. CDR3 nucleotides: TGTGCCAGCAACCGACAGGGCACAGATACGCAGTATTTT. This codes for CASNRQGTDTQYF.

The genes are TRBV7-9 and TRBJ2-5, with unresolved D. CDR3 length: 12 amino acids. In germline, CDR1 is SEHNR, CDR2 FQNEAQ (reference sequence). Trimming removed 5 bases from V and 5 bases from J, with 9 bases in between. The CDR3: CASSPEVETQYF. The CDR3 nucleotides read TGTGCCAGCAGCCCAGAGGTGGAGACCCAGTACTTC.

In this sample, this clone turned up once. This chain links TRBV28 with TRBJ2-3; no clear D. Trimming took off 5 bases at V and 11 bases at J, with 11 bases between the two ends. Looked up from germline, CDR1 is MDHEN and CDR2 is SYDVKM. The CDR3 has 11 amino acids. The CDR3 bases are TGTGCCAGCAGTCAGCCAGGCGAGCAGTATTTT. It encodes CASSQPGEQYF.

The V call is TRBV14, the J call TRBJ2-4; D uncertain. The length of the CDR3 is 16 residues. Germline-derived CDR1 and CDR2 are SGHDN and FVKESK. The ends were cut back, 3 bases at V and 0 bases at J, with 12 bases in the middle. Here the CDR3 reads CASSQEPVGAKNIQYF. In DNA form, the CDR3 reads TGTGCCAGCAGCCAGGAGCCTGTGGGAGCCAAAAACATTCAGTACTTC.

The rearrangement joins TRBV30 to TRBJ1-5, with 7 bases matching TRBD1. Germline V gene sequence: CDR1 GTSNPN, CDR2 SVGIG (reference sequence). V gave up 0 bases and J gave up 0 bases; unmatched junction bases: 11. There are 18 residues in the CDR3. CDR3 protein: CAWSVRGQRTYSNQPQHF. The DNA for the CDR3 is TGTGCCTGGAGTGTACGGGGACAGAGAACGTATAGCAATCAGCCCCAGCATTTT.

The chain joins TRBV5-1 to TRBJ1-2; 7 bases agree with TRBD1. In germline, CDR1 is SGHRS, CDR2 YFSETQ. The V segment lost 0 bases and the J segment 4 bases; nucleotides outside the gene matches: 6. CDR3 size: 15 residues. The CDR3 DNA is TGCGCCAGCAGCTTGGGCCGGGACAGCTTCTATGGCTACACCTTC. As protein: CASSLGRDSFYGYTF.

The chain carries TRBV4-1 and TRBJ2-5; D might be TRBD2 (7 bases). This CDR3 comprises 17 residues. Trimming took 0 bases from V and 4 from J, leaving 18 bases between them. Germline CDR1 and CDR2: MGHRA and YSYEKL. The chain's CDR3 is CASSQEGGGPLRETQYF. CDR3 nucleotides: TGCGCCAGCAGCCAAGAAGGGGGAGGGCCATTAAGAGAGACCCAGTACTTC.

This chain uses TRBV7-9 with TRBJ1-2; 7 nucleotides match TRBD1. V shed 3 bases, J shed 8 bases, and the junction held 12 bases outside the gene matches. The CDR3 is made up of 15 amino acids. Germline CDR1 SEHNR, CDR2 FQNEAQ (reference sequence). The CDR3 DNA follows: TGTGCCAGCAGCTTCTCCAGCAGGGGGAACGGAGGCTACACCTTC. Its protein product is CASSFSSRGNGGYTF. Full variable domain (outside the CDR3, taken from reference TRBV7-9 and TRBJ1-2): DTGVSQNPRHKITKRGQNVTFRCDPISEHNRLYWYRQTLGQGPEFLTYFQNEAQLEKSRLLSDRFSAERPKGSFSTLEIQRTEQGDSAMYLCASSFSSRGNGGYTFGSGTRLTVV.

This clone has a single count. The chain combines TRBV5-8 with TRBJ1-2; D perhaps matches TRBD1 (5 bases). The V and J ends lost 0 bases and 2 bases respectively, with 8 bases between them. CDR3 length equals 14 residues. The germline V gene encodes CDR1 SGHTS and CDR2 YDEGEE. The CDR3 here is CASSLVGQNYGYTF. The DNA for the CDR3 is TGTGCCAGCAGCTTGGTAGGACAAAACTATGGCTACACCTTC.

CDR3 coding DNA: TGTGCCAGCAGTTACGGGGCCGCTCAAGAGACCCAGTACTTC. Its translation: CASSYGAAQETQYF. The chain has TRBV6-6 and TRBJ2-5, with D possibly matching TRBD1 (5 bases). CDR1 and CDR2 (germline): MNHNY, SVGAGI (reference sequence). The V gene lost 2 bases and the J gene lost 2 bases, with 9 bases spanning the gap. This CDR3 contains 14 residues.